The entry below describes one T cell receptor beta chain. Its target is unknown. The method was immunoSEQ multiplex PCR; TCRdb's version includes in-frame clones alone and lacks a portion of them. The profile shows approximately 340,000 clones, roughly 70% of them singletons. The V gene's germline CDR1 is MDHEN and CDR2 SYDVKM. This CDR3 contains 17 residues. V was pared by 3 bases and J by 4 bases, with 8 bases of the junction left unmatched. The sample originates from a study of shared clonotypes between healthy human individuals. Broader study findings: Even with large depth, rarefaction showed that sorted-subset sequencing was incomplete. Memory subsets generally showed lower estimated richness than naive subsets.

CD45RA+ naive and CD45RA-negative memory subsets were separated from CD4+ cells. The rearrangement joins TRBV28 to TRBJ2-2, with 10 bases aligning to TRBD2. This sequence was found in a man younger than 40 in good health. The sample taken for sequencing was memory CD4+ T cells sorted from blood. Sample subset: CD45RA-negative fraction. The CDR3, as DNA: TGTGCCAGCAGTTTCGGGCTAGCGGGAGTAAGCACCGGGGAGCTGTTTTTT. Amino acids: CASSFGLAGVSTGELFF.